This T cell receptor beta chain was documented in a study of cytomegalovirus exposure and HLA in healthy donors. Study-level points and caveats: Earlier analysis yielded a pattern in which most TCR beta V segments were productive about 90% or about 30% of the time. What was likely a sequencing artifact was a cluster of highly shared sequence variants. TCR beta V- and J-gene trimming was later associated with a missense DCLRE1C variant.

On this clone: The antigen is undetermined.

Germline loops: CDR1 SGDLS, CDR2 YYNGEE. The CDR3 is 13 amino acids. The V and J ends lost 1 base and 5 bases respectively, with 6 bases between them. Primers for the PCR totalled 60 Vbeta and 13 Jbeta. Repertoires were generated with immunoSEQ multiplex PCR, while TCRdb's copy carries only in-frame clones and drops some. The sample has some 190,000 clones; more than 75% are singletons. Material for sequencing was PBMCs. The chain links TRBV9 to TRBJ2-2; TRBD1 might be the D (6 bases). The receptor was derived from a woman aged 25-40 years in good health and CMV-seropositive. The CDR3 nucleotides are TGTGCCAGCAGCGTAACAGGGACCGGGGAGCTGTTTTTT. Protein product: CASSVTGTGELFF.